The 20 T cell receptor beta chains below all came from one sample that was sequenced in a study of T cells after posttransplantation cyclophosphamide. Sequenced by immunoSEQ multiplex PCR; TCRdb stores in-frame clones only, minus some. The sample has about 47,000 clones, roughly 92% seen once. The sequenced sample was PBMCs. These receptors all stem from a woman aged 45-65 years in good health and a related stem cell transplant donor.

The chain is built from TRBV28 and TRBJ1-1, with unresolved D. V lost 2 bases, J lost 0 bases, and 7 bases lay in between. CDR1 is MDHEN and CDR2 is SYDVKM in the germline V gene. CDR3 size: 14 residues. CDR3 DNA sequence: TGTGCCAGCAGTTTAAACAGACTGAACACTGAAGCTTTCTTT. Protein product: CASSLNRLNTEAFF.

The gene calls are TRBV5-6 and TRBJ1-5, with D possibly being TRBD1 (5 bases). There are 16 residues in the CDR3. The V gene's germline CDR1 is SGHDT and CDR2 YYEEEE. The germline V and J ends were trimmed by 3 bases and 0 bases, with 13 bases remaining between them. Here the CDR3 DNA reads TGTGCCAGCAGCTGGGGGGGTCCTTTTAGCAATCAGCCCCAGCATTTT. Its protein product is CASSWGGPFSNQPQHF.

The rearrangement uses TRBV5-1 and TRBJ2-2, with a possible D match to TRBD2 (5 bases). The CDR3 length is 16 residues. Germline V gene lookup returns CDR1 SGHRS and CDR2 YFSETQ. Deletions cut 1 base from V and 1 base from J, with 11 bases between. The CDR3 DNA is TGCGCCAGCAGCTTGCAAAGGACTGAGAACACCGGGGAGCTGTTTTTT. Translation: CASSLQRTENTGELFF.

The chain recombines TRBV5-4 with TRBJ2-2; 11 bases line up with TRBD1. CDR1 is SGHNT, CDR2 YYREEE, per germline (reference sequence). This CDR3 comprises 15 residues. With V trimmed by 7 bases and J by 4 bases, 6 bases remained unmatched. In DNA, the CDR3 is TGTGCCAGCCGCCGGGACAGGGGGGTCACCGGGGAGCTGTTTTTT. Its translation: CASRRDRGVTGELFF.

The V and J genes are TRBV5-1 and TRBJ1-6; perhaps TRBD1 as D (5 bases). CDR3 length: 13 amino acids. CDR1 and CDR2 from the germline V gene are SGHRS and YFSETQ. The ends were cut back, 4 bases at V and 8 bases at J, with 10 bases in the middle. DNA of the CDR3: TGCGCCAGCAGCCCCAGGGCGGATTCACCCCTCCACTTT. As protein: CASSPRADSPLHF.

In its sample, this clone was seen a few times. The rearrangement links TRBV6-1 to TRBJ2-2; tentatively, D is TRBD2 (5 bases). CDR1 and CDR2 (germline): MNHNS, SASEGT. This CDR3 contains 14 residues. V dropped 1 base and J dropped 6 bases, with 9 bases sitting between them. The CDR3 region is CASSEGRFSGELFF. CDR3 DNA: TGTGCCAGCAGTGAAGGGAGGTTCTCCGGGGAGCTGTTTTTT.

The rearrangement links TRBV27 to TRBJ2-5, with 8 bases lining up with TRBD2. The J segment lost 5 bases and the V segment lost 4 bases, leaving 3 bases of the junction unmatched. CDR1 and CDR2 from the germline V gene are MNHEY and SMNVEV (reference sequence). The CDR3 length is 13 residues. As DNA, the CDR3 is TGTGCCAGCAGTTCCCGGGGGGGGGAGACCCAGTACTTC. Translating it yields CASSSRGGETQYF.

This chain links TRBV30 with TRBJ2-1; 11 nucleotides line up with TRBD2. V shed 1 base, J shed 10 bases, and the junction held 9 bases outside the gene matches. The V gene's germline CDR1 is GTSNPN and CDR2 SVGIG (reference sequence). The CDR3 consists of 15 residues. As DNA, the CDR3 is TGTGCCTGGAGTGGGTTAGCGGGAGGGCCGCAAGAGCAGTTCTTC. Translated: CAWSGLAGGPQEQFF. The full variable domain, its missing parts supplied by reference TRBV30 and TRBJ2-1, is SQTIHQWPATLVQPVGSPLSLECTVEGTSNPNLYWYRQAAGRGLQLLFYSVGIGQISSEVPQNLSASRPQDRQFILSSKKLLLSDSGFYLCAWSGLAGGPQEQFFGPGTRLTVL.

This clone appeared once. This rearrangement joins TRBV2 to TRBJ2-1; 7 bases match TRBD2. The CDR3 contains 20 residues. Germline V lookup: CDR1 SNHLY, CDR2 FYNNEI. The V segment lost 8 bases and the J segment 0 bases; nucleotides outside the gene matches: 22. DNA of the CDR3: TGTGCCAGCGTTTTGGGGTTGGGGGGGTACGACAGACTCTCCTACAATGAGCAGTTCTTC. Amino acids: CASVLGLGGYDRLSYNEQFF.

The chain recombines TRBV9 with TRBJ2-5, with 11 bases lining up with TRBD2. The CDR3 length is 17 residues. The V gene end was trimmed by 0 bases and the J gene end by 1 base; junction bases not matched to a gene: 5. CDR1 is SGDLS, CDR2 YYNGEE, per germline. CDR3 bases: TGTGCCAGCAGCGTAGACCTAGCGGGGGGTATCCAAGAGACCCAGTACTTC. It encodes CASSVDLAGGIQETQYF. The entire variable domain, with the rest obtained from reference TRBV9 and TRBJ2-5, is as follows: DSGVTQTPKHLITATGQRVTLRCSPRSGDLSVYWYQQSLDQGLQFLIQYYNGEERAKGNILERFSAQQFPDLHSELNLSSLELGDSALYFCASSVDLAGGIQETQYFGPGTRLLVL.

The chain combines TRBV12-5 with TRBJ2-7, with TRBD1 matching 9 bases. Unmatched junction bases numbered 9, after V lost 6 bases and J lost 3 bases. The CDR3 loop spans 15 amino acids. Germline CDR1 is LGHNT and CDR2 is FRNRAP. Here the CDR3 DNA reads TGTGCTAGTGGCCCCCCCGGGACAGGGTTCTACGAGCAGTACTTC. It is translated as CASGPPGTGFYEQYF.

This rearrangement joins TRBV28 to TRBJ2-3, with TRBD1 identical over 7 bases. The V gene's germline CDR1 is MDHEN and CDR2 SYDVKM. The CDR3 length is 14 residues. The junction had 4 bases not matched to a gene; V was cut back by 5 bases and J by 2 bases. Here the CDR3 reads CASSKGAITDTQYF. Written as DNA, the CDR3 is TGTGCCAGCAGTAAGGGGGCGATCACAGATACGCAGTATTTT. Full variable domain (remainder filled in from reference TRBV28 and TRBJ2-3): DVKVTQSSRYLVKRTGEKVFLECVQDMDHENMFWYRQDPGLGLRLIYFSYDVKMKEKGDIPEGYSVSREKKERFSLILESASTNQTSMYLCASSKGAITDTQYFGPGTRLTVL.

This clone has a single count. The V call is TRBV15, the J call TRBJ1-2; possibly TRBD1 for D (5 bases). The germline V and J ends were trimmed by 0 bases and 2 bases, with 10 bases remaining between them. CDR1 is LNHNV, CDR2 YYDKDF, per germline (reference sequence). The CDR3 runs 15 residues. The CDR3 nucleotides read TGTGCCACCAGCAGAGACAGCGGGGCCAACTATGGCTACACCTTC. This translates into CATSRDSGANYGYTF.

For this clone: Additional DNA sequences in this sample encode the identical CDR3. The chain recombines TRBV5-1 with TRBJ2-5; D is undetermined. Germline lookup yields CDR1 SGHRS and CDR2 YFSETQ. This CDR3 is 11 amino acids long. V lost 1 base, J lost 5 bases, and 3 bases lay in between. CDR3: CASSLQETQYF. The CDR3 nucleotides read TGCGCCAGCAGCTTGCAGGAGACCCAGTACTTC.

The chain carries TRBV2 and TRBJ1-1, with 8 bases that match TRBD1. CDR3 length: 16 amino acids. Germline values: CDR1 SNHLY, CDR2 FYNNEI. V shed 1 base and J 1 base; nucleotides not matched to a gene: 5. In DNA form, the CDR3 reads TGTGCCAGCAGTGAAGGGACAGGGCTCCAGAACACTGAAGCTTTCTTT. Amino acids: CASSEGTGLQNTEAFF.

The CDR3 DNA reads as TGCGCCAGCAGTGGACCCGGCGGGGGTCCCACAGATACGCAGTATTTT. Its translation: CASSGPGGGPTDTQYF. The chain couples TRBV10-2 to TRBJ2-3; 7 bases agree with TRBD2. Germline CDR1 WSHSY, CDR2 SAAADI. J lost 2 bases, V lost 4 bases, and 9 bases had no gene match. The CDR3 loop spans 16 amino acids.

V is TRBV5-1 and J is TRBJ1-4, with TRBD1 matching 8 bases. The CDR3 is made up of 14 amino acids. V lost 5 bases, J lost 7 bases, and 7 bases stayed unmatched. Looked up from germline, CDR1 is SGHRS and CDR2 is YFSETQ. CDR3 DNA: TGCGCCAGCAGTGATCAGGGGGCGTCTGAAAAACTGTTTTTT. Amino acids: CASSDQGASEKLFF.

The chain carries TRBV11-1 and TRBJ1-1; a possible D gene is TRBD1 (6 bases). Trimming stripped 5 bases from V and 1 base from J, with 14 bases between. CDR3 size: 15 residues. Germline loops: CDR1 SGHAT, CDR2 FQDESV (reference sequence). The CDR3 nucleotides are TGTGCCAGCAGCCTAAGTGGGGGCTGGAACACTGAAGCTTTCTTT. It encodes CASSLSGGWNTEAFF.

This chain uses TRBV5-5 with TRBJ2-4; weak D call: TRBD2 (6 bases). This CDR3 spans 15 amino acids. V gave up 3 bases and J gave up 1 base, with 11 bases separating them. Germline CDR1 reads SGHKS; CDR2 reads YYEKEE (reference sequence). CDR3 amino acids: CASSYGGSAKNIQYF. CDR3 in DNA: TGTGCCAGCAGCTATGGGGGGTCGGCCAAAAACATTCAGTACTTC.

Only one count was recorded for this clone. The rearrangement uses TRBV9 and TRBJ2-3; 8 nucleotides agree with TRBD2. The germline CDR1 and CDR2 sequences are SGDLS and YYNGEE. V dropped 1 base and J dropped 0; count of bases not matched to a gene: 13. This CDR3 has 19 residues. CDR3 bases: TGTGCCAGCAGCGTAATGCCTGGCGGGGGGCTAACTAGCACAGATACGCAGTATTTT. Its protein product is CASSVMPGGGLTSTDTQYF. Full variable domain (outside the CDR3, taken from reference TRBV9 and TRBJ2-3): DSGVTQTPKHLITATGQRVTLRCSPRSGDLSVYWYQQSLDQGLQFLIQYYNGEERAKGNILERFSAQQFPDLHSELNLSSLELGDSALYFCASSVMPGGGLTSTDTQYFGPGTRLTVL.